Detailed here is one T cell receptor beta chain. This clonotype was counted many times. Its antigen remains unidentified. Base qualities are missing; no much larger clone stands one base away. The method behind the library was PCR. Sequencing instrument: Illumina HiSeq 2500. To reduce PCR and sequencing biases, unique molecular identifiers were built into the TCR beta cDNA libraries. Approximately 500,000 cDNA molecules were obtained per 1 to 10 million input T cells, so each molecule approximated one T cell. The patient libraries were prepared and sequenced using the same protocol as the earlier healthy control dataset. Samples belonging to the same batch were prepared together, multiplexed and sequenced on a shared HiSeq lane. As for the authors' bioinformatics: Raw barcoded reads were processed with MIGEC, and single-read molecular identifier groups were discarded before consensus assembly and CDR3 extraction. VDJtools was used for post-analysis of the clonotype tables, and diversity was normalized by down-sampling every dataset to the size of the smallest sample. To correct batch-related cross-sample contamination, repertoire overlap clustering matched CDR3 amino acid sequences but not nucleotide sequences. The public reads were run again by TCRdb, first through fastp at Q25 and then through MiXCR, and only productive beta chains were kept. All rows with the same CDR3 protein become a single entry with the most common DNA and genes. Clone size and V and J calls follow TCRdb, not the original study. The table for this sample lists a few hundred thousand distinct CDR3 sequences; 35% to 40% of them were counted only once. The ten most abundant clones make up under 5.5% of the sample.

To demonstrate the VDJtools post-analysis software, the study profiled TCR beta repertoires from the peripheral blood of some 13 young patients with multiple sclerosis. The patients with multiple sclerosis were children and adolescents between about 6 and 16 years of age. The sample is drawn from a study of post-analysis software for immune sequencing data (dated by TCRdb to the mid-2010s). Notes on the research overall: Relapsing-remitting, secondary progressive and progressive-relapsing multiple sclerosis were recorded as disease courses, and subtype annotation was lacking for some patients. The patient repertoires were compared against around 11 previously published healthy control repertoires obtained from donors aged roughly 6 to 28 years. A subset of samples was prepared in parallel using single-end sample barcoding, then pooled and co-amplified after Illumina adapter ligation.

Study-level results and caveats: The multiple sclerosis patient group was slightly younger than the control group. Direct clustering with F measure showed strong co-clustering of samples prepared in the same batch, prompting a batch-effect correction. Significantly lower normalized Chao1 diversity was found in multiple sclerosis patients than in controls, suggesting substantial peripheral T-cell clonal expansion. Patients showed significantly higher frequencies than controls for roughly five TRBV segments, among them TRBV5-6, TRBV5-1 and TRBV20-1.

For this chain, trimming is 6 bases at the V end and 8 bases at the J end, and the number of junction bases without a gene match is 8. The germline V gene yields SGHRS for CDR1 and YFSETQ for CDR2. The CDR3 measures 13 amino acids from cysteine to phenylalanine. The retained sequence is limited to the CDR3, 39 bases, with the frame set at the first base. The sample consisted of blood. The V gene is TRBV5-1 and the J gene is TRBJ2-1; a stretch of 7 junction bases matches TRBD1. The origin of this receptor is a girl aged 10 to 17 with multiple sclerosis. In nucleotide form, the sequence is TGCGCCAGCACCCTAGGGGGCGAGGATGAGCAGTTCTTC. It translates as CASTLGGEDEQFF.